This T cell receptor beta chain was found in a study of T cells in localized non-small cell lung cancer. Method: immunoSEQ multiplex PCR; TCRdb's copy keeps in-frame clones and lacks some. The data contain 23,000 or so clones, approximately 87% of them singletons. This clone was counted once. The germline CDR1 and CDR2 sequences are MNHNY and SVGAGI (reference sequence). Trimming stripped 7 bases from V and 2 bases from J, with 5 bases between. The CDR3 runs to 12 residues. The V and J genes are TRBV6-6 and TRBJ2-2; no clear D gene. The sequencing used peripheral blood, collected before any cancer treatment. The sequence was obtained from a woman aged 35-75 years with stage I lung adenocarcinoma. The CDR3 bases are TGTGCCAGCACCCTTAACACCGGGGAGCTGTTTTTT. It codes for CASTLNTGELFF.